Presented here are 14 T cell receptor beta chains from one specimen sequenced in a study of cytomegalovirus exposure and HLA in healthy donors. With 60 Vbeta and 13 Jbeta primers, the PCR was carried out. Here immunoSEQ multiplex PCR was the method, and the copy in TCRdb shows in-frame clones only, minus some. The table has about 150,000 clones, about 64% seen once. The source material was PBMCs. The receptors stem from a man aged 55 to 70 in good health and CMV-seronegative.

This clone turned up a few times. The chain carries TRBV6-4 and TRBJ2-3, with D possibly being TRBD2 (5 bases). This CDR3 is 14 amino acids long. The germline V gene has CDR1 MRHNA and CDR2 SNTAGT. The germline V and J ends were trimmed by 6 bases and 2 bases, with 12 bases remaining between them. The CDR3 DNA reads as TGTGCCAGCAGCCGTGAGGGTTTCACAGATACGCAGTATTTT. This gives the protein CASSREGFTDTQYF.

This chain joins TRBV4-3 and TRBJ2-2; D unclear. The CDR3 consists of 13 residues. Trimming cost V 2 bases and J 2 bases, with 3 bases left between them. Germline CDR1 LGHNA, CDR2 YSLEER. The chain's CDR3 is CASSQLNTGELFF. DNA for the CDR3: TGCGCCAGCAGCCAACTCAACACCGGGGAGCTGTTTTTT.

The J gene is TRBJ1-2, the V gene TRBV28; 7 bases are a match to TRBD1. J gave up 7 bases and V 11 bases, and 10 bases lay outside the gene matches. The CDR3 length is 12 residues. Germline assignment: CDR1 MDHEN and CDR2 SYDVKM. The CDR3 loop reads CASRGQGVGYTF. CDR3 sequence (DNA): TGTGCCTCCCGGGGTCAGGGGGTTGGCTACACCTTC.

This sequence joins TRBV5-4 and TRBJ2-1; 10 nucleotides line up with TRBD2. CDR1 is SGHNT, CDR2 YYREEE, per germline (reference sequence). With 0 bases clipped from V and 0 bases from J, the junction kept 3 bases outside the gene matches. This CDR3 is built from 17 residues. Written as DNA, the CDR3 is TGTGCCAGCAGCTTGGCCGGGACTAGCGCCTCCTACAATGAGCAGTTCTTC. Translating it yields CASSLAGTSASYNEQFF.

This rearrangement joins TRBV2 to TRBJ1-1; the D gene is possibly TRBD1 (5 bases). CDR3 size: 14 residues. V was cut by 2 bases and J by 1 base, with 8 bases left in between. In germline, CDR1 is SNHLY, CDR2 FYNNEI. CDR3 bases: TGTGCCAGCAGTGAAAGACAGACGAACACTGAAGCTTTCTTT. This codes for CASSERQTNTEAFF.

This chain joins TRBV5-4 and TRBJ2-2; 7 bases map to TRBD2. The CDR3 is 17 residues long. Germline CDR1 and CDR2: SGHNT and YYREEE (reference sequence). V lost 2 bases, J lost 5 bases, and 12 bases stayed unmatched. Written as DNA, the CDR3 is TGTGCCAGCAGCTTTGGGCGCCCGGGACTAACTACCGGGGAGCTGTTTTTT. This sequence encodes CASSFGRPGLTTGELFF.

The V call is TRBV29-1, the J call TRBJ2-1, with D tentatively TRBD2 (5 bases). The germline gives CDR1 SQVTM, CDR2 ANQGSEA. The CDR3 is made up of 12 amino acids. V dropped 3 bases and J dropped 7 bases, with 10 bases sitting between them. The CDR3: CSVDRESNEQFF. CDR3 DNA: TGCAGCGTTGACCGGGAAAGTAATGAGCAGTTCTTC.

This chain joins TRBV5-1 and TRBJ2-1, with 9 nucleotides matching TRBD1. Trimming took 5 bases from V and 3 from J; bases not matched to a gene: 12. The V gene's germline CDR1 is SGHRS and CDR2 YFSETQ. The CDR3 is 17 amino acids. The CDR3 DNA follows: TGCGCCAGCAGACCCAGACCGGGACAGGGAAGCTACAATGAGCAGTTCTTC. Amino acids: CASRPRPGQGSYNEQFF. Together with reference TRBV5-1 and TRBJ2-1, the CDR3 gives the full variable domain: KAGVTQTPRYLIKTRGQQVTLSCSPISGHRSVSWYQQTPGQGLQFLFEYFSETQRNKGNFPGRFSGRQFSNSRSEMNVSTLELGDSALYLCASRPRPGQGSYNEQFFGPGTRLTVL.

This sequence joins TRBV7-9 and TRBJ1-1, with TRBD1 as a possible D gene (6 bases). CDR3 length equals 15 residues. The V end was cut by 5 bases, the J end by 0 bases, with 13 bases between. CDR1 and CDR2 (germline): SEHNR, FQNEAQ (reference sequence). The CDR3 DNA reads TGTGCCAGCAGCCCCCGGGACACCGTGAACACTGAAGCTTTCTTT. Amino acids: CASSPRDTVNTEAFF.

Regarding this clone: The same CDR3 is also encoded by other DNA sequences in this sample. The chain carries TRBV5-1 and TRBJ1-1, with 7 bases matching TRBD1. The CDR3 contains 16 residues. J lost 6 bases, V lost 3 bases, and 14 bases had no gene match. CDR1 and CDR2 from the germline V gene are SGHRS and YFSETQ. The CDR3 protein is CASSSELTGRGAEAFF. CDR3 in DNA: TGCGCCAGCAGCTCCGAATTGACAGGGCGGGGGGCTGAAGCTTTCTTT.

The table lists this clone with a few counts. The DNA of the CDR3 is TGTGCCAGCAGTCCTATAACGCGAGCTGGTGGTGGTGGTATCTATGGCTACACCTTC. Translated: CASSPITRAGGGGIYGYTF. J is TRBJ1-2 and V is TRBV28, with D hard to call. Germline-derived CDR1 and CDR2 are MDHEN and SYDVKM. Between the trimmed V and J ends, which lost 5 bases and 4 bases, there was a span of 29 bases. The CDR3 is 19 amino acids.

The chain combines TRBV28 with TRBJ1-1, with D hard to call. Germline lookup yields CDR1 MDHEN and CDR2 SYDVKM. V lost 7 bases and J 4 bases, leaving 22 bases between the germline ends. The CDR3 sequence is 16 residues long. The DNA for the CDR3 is TGTGCCAGCACCAGCGGCATCCGGCACGACGGCACTGAAGCTTTCTTT. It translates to CASTSGIRHDGTEAFF.

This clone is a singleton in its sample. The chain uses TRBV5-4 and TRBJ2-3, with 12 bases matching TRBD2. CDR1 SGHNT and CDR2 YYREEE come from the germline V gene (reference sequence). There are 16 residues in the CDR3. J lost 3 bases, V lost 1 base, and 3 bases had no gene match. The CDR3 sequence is CASSLLAGGPTDTQYF. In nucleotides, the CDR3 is TGTGCCAGCAGCTTGCTAGCGGGAGGGCCGACAGATACGCAGTATTTT. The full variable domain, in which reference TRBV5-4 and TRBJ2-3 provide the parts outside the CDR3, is ETGVTQSPTHLIKTRGQQVTLRCSSQSGHNTVSWYQQALGQGPQFIFQYYREEENGRGNFPPRFSGLQFPNYSSELNVNALELDDSALYLCASSLLAGGPTDTQYFGPGTRLTVL.

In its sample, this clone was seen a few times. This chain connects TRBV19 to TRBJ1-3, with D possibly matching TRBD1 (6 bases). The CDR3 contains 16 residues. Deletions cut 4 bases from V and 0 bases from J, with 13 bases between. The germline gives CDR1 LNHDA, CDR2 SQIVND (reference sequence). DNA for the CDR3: TGTGCCAGTAGTAAGGACAGTTCCTCCTCTGGAAACACCATATATTTT. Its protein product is CASSKDSSSSGNTIYF.